This TCR beta chain stems from a study of long-term antiretroviral therapy in people with HIV. Looking at the study overall: The oldest samples precede the 2015 immediate-ART recommendation by about a decade.

Note on this clone: Its antigen is currently unknown.

Researchers report immunoSEQ v3.0 was run at survey level. The table came from immunoSEQ multiplex PCR; TCRdb's copy has only in-frame clones and leaves some out. There are 20,000 to 25,000 clones in the sample; approximately 78% occur only once, and around 5.7% lies in the top ten. At least two post-ART and at least one pre-ART PBMC sample were available for each donor. The study's findings and limits: After ART, diversity increased yet remained lower than transplant donor controls.

Trimming pared 4 bases from V and 4 bases from J, leaving 14 bases between. This CDR3 contains 15 residues. Germline V lookup: CDR1 SGHAT, CDR2 FQNNGV. The chain uses TRBV11-2 and TRBJ1-3; D is ambiguous. The origin of this receptor is a woman in her twenties or thirties with HIV. Sample: unsorted PBMCs, taken 0.2 years after starting antiretroviral therapy. The chain's CDR3 is CASSSTTPTGNTIYF. The CDR3 DNA reads TGTGCCAGCAGCTCAACTACCCCGACCGGAAACACCATATATTTT. Supplemented by reference TRBV11-2 and TRBJ1-3, the full variable domain reads EAGVAQSPRYKIIEKRQSVAFWCNPISGHATLYWYQQILGQGPKLLIQFQNNGVVDDSQLPKDRFSAERLKGVDSTLKIQPAKLEDSAVYLCASSSTTPTGNTIYFGEGSWLTVV.